Following are 14 T cell receptor beta chains from one sample sequenced in a study of shared clonotypes between healthy human individuals. Sequencing used immunoSEQ multiplex PCR; TCRdb keeps in-frame clones, though not all of them. The sample lists roughly 1,100,000 clones; 60% to 80% were seen once. Sequencing input: memory CD4+ T cells sorted from blood. As to subset: CD45RA-negative fraction. These receptors were taken from a man younger than 35 in good health.

The CDR3 loop reads CAISDQPNTEAFF. CDR3 DNA: TGTGCCATCAGTGATCAACCGAACACTGAAGCTTTCTTT. The genes are TRBV10-3 and TRBJ1-1; D gene unclear. V was trimmed by 3 bases and J by 1 base, leaving 6 bases between them. The CDR3 runs to 13 residues. The germline CDR1 and CDR2 sequences are ENHRY and SYGVKD.

The genes are TRBV6-5 and TRBJ2-2; 8 bases align to TRBD1. Germline trimming cut 8 bases from V and 3 bases from J; bases unmatched to any gene: 5. CDR3 size: 14 residues. Per germline, CDR1 MNHEY and CDR2 SVGAGI. The CDR3: CASRRGQYTGELFF. Here the CDR3 DNA reads TGTGCCAGCCGCAGGGGGCAATACACCGGGGAGCTGTTTTTT.

This chain uses TRBV12-5 with TRBJ2-1; D assignment may be TRBD1 or TRBD2 (5 bases each). V lost 4 bases, J lost 2 bases, and 12 bases lay in between. CDR1 and CDR2 from the germline V gene are LGHNT and FRNRAP. The CDR3 loop spans 15 amino acids. The CDR3 DNA reads as TGTGCTAGTGGTTGGGGCCGGGGCCCCTACAATGAGCAGTTCTTC. As protein: CASGWGRGPYNEQFF.

This sequence joins TRBV19 and TRBJ1-5; D possibly corresponds to TRBD1 (5 bases). Per germline, CDR1 LNHDA and CDR2 SQIVND (reference sequence). Trimming removed 3 bases at V and 7 bases at J, with 16 bases between. This CDR3 has 15 amino acids. The CDR3 spells CASSIASGLGQPQHF. DNA of the CDR3: TGTGCCAGTAGTATCGCGTCGGGGCTAGGACAGCCCCAGCATTTT.

The chain employs TRBV5-1 and TRBJ2-2; D is ambiguous. The germline V gene has CDR1 SGHRS and CDR2 YFSETQ. This CDR3 spans 16 amino acids. Trimming removed 3 bases from V and 0 bases from J, with 12 bases in between. In DNA form, the CDR3 reads TGCGCCAGCAGCTATTATTCTACGGCGAACACCGGGGAGCTGTTTTTT. It encodes CASSYYSTANTGELFF.

This clone was detected many times. The chain uses TRBV6-1 and TRBJ1-4, with 8 positions matching TRBD1. Germline V gene sequence: CDR1 MNHNS, CDR2 SASEGT. After removal of 6 bases from V and 3 bases from J, the junction contained 3 bases not matched to a gene. The length of the CDR3 is 14 residues. CDR3 coding DNA: TGTGCCAGCAGGCAGGGGGCCGCTAATGAAAAACTGTTTTTT. Protein: CASRQGAANEKLFF.

The rearrangement joins TRBV27 to TRBJ2-3; no definite D call. The CDR3 consists of 16 residues. CDR1 is MNHEY, CDR2 SMNVEV, per germline (reference sequence). Trimming stripped 6 bases from V and 0 bases from J, with 16 bases between. CDR3: CASRRNRVGSTDTQYF. The CDR3 region has the DNA TGTGCCAGCAGGCGAAATCGAGTCGGGAGCACAGATACGCAGTATTTT.

V usage is TRBV19 and J usage is TRBJ2-6; 15 bases are a match to TRBD2. The ends lost 5 bases at V and 2 bases at J; junction bases unmatched: 7. CDR1 and CDR2 from the germline V gene are LNHDA and SQIVND (reference sequence). CDR3 length: 19 residues. The CDR3 nucleotides are TGTGCCAGTAGTCCCGGACTAGCGGGGGGGCTAACTGGGGCCAACGTCCTGACTTTC. Its protein product is CASSPGLAGGLTGANVLTF.

In regard to this clone: This same CDR3 is encoded by further DNA sequences in the sample. The chain carries TRBV5-1 and TRBJ1-2; D not certain. V was trimmed by 3 bases and J by 2 bases, leaving 5 bases between them. Germline lookup yields CDR1 SGHRS and CDR2 YFSETQ. The CDR3 is 12 amino acids. CDR3 in amino acids: CASSSDNYGYTF. The DNA of the CDR3 is TGCGCCAGCAGCTCGGACAACTATGGCTACACCTTC. Supplemented by reference TRBV5-1 and TRBJ1-2, the full variable domain reads KAGVTQTPRYLIKTRGQQVTLSCSPISGHRSVSWYQQTPGQGLQFLFEYFSETQRNKGNFPGRFSGRQFSNSRSEMNVSTLELGDSALYLCASSSDNYGYTFGSGTRLTVV.

The J gene is TRBJ1-1, the V gene TRBV11-2; 11 nucleotides align to TRBD1. Germline values: CDR1 SGHAT, CDR2 FQNNGV. The V and J ends lost 4 bases and 7 bases, in that order; junction bases with no gene match: 14. This CDR3 is 17 amino acids long. CDR3 amino acids: CASSSARTGGLIREAFF. As DNA, the CDR3 is TGTGCCAGCAGCTCGGCCAGGACAGGGGGCCTCATTCGTGAAGCTTTCTTT.

In this sample, this clone turned up once. This chain joins TRBV5-1 and TRBJ2-5, with 10 positions matching TRBD2. Looked up from germline, CDR1 is SGHRS and CDR2 is YFSETQ. CDR3 length: 15 residues. V was pared by 2 bases and J by 4 bases, with 5 bases of the junction left unmatched. CDR3 in amino acids: CASSLAGGPGETQYF. The DNA for the CDR3 is TGCGCCAGCAGCTTAGCGGGGGGGCCAGGAGAGACCCAGTACTTC.

V usage is TRBV5-1 and J usage is TRBJ2-3; D is possibly TRBD1 or TRBD2 (5 bases each). The CDR3 runs 15 residues. From germline, CDR1 is SGHRS and CDR2 YFSETQ. V lost 2 bases and J 1 base, leaving 11 bases between the germline ends. Here the CDR3 DNA reads TGCGCCAGCAGCTTCAACGGGGCGGGCACAGATACGCAGTATTTT. Encoded protein: CASSFNGAGTDTQYF.

In its sample, this clone was seen many times. The same CDR3 arises from other DNA sequences in this sample as well. The chain combines TRBV4-3 with TRBJ2-3; 14 bases line up with TRBD2. Unmatched junction bases numbered 1, after V lost 4 bases and J lost 4 bases. The V gene's germline CDR1 is LGHNA and CDR2 YSLEER. The CDR3 is 15 residues long. The CDR3 nucleotides read TGCGCCAGCAGCCCGACTAGCGGGAGGGCAGATACGCAGTATTTT. Protein: CASSPTSGRADTQYF.

This chain links TRBV7-3 with TRBJ2-3; D is uncertain. CDR3 length: 13 amino acids. The germline V gene encodes CDR1 SGHTA and CDR2 FQGTGA. V gave up 4 bases and J gave up 1 base, with 6 bases separating them. Here the CDR3 DNA reads TGTGCCAGCAGCTCAGAGGGCACAGATACGCAGTATTTT. Its protein product is CASSSEGTDTQYF. Full variable domain (missing parts from reference TRBV7-3 and TRBJ2-3): GAGVSQTPSNKVTEKGKYVELRCDPISGHTALYWYRQSLGQGPEFLIYFQGTGAADDSGLPNDRFFAVRPEGSVSTLKIQRTERGDSAVYLCASSSEGTDTQYFGPGTRLTVL.